Shown below are 2 T cell receptor beta chains from a single sample sequenced in a study of cytomegalovirus exposure and HLA in healthy donors. The PCR was carried out with 60 Vbeta primers and 13 Jbeta primers. Measured with immunoSEQ multiplex PCR; TCRdb has only the in-frame clones, and not every one. In the table there are around 94,000 clones, roughly 80% of which are singletons. Sequencing input: PBMCs. Receptors were obtained from a woman in her thirties or forties in good health and CMV-seropositive.

This clone was counted a single time. The chain recombines TRBV7-2 with TRBJ2-5; the D is unclear. V lost 9 bases, J lost 2 bases, and 13 bases lay in between. The V gene's germline CDR1 is SGHTA and CDR2 FQGNSA. The CDR3 contains 13 residues. CDR3 residues: CASEINQQETQYF. CDR3 bases: TGTGCCAGTGAAATAAACCAGCAAGAGACCCAGTACTTC.

The CDR3 loop reads CSVEKSSGEQFF. CDR3 coding DNA: TGCAGCGTTGAAAAGTCTAGCGGTGAGCAGTTCTTC. The chain has TRBV29-1 and TRBJ2-1; 7 positions match TRBD2. There are 12 residues in the CDR3. Germline V lookup: CDR1 SQVTM, CDR2 ANQGSEA. The V and J ends lost 2 bases and 9 bases, in that order; junction bases with no gene match: 4.